The 7 T cell receptor beta chains presented below share a single source sample, sequenced in a study of OX40 agonist ivuxolimab in advanced cancers. Sequencing was performed with immunoSEQ multiplex PCR; in TCRdb, only in-frame clones are kept and a portion is missing. Here the sample spans under 80,000 clones, approximately 90% being singletons. Material: CD4+ or CD8+ T cells sorted from blood, obtained in a trial of the OX40 agonist ivuxolimab. The source is an adult with an advanced solid tumor such as melanoma, head and neck, liver or kidney cancer.

This clone was found once. This chain uses TRBV7-9 with TRBJ1-1, with a possible D match to TRBD1 (5 bases). Germline V gene data show CDR1 as SEHNR and CDR2 as FQNEAQ (reference sequence). With 5 bases removed from V and 8 bases from J, the gap between germline ends came to 12 bases. This CDR3 is 12 amino acids long. The chain's CDR3 is CASSGGDKEAFF. The CDR3 DNA is TGTGCCAGCAGCGGAGGGGATAAGGAAGCTTTCTTT.

The chain has TRBV28 and TRBJ1-3; D remains ambiguous. This CDR3 spans 14 amino acids. The V end lost 6 bases, the J end lost 0 bases, and 9 bases lay between the germline ends. The V gene's germline CDR1 is MDHEN and CDR2 SYDVKM. As DNA, the CDR3 is TGTGCCAGCAGGCCGGGGTACTCTGGAAACACCATATATTTT. It yields the protein CASRPGYSGNTIYF.

The V gene is TRBV28, the J gene TRBJ2-7, with 8 bases fitting TRBD2. CDR1 is MDHEN, CDR2 SYDVKM, per germline. J was trimmed by 3 bases and V by 5 bases; bases with no gene match: 12. This CDR3 comprises 16 residues. DNA for the CDR3: TGTGCCAGCAGTCCCTTAGCGGGAAGGGTCCACTACGAGCAGTACTTC. Its translation: CASSPLAGRVHYEQYF.

The V and J genes are TRBV6-1 and TRBJ2-7; 11 bases match TRBD1. J lost 6 bases, V lost 1 base, and 5 bases had no gene match. From germline, CDR1 is MNHNS and CDR2 SASEGT. The CDR3 has 15 residues. CDR3 coding DNA: TGTGCCAGCAGTGAAGTCGGGGACAGGGGGGGCGAGCAGTACTTC. Translated, it gives CASSEVGDRGGEQYF.

The genes are TRBV4-1 and TRBJ2-2; 11 positions agree with TRBD2. This CDR3 comprises 16 residues. Per the germline V gene, CDR1 is MGHRA and CDR2 is YSYEKL. Unmatched junction bases numbered 1, after V lost 1 base and J lost 3 bases. CDR3 nucleotides: TGCGCCAGCAGCCAAGCTAGCGGGAGGCACACCGGGGAGCTGTTTTTT. Protein sequence: CASSQASGRHTGELFF.

This clone was seen only once. The chain recombines TRBV11-2 with TRBJ1-4, with D possibly being TRBD1 (6 bases). Trimming left V 5 bases short and J 7 bases short, with 14 bases between. Germline CDR1 and CDR2: SGHAT and FQNNGV. This CDR3 is built from 14 residues. The CDR3 nucleotides read TGTGCCAGCAGCCCACAGGGAAACGGTGAAAAACTGTTTTTT. Its protein product is CASSPQGNGEKLFF.

As regards this clone: The junction differs from germline at one of its ends, possibly a read error. The chain carries TRBV7-9 and TRBJ1-3; D unresolved. Germline CDR1 SEHNR, CDR2 FQNEAQ (reference sequence). The CDR3 consists of 16 residues. The CDR3 sequence: CASSLAGRSGGSTIYF. CDR3 nucleotides: TGTGCCAGCAGCTTAGCAGGGAGGTCGGGAGGAAGCACCATATATTTT.